The clone carrying this T cell receptor beta chain has more than one count but fewer than ten. TCRdb re-analysed the RT-PCR reads in MiXCR, keeping a single row per CDR3 protein. The sample lists tens of thousands of distinct CDR3 sequences, around 49% occurring once. Germline values: CDR1 LGHNA, CDR2 YSLEER. The CDR3 consists of 17 residues. Trimming left V 0 bases short and J 7 bases short, with 19 bases between. This entry comes from a study of patients and donors after allogeneic stem cell transplantation. The chain couples TRBV4-3 to TRBJ1-5, with D unclear. This TCR was sampled from a human donor who was either an allogeneic HSCT recipient or a stem cell or donor lymphocyte infusion donor (not recorded which). It is not recorded whose cells these are; they may come from a transplant donor. The sequenced sample was blood, either unsorted or a sorted T cell fraction (not recorded which). The CDR3 nucleotides are TGCGCCAGCAGCCAAGAATACCATAGGGTCGCGGGGCAGCCCCAGCATTTT. Its protein is CASSQEYHRVAGQPQHF.